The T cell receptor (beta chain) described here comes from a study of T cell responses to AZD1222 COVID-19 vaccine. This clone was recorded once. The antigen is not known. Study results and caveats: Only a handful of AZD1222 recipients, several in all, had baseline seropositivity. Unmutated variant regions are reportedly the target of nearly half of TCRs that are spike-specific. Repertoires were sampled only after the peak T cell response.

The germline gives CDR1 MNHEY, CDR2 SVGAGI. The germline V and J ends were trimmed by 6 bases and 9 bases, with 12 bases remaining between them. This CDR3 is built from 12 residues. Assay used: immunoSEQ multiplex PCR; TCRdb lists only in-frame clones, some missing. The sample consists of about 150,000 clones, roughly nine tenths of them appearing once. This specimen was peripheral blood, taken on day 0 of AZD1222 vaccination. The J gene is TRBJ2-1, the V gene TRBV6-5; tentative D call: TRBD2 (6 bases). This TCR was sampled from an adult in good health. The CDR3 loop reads CASSLQGGEQFF. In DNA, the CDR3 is TGTGCCAGCAGCCTTCAGGGAGGTGAGCAGTTCTTC.